The 21 T cell receptor beta chains given below trace back to one sample, sequenced in a study of blood T cell repertoires in COVID-19. TCRdb's table, derived via immunoSEQ multiplex PCR, lists solely in-frame clones and lacks some. Of about 86,000 clones listed, over 80% are singletons. Sequencing was done on a sample of peripheral blood. These receptors were obtained from a woman aged 80 or over with active or convalescent COVID-19.

The rearrangement uses TRBV19 and TRBJ1-6; D gene uncertain. V was clipped by 4 bases and J by 9 bases, with 13 bases between them. The length of the CDR3 is 14 residues. CDR1 is LNHDA and CDR2 is SQIVND in the germline V gene (reference sequence). CDR3 in amino acids: CASSRARGSSPLHF. The CDR3 DNA sequence: TGTGCCAGTAGTAGGGCCCGCGGGAGTTCACCCCTCCACTTT.

The chain combines TRBV30 with TRBJ2-1; D gene ambiguous. The germline CDR1 and CDR2 sequences are GTSNPN and SVGIG (reference sequence). The CDR3 covers 13 residues. V shed 0 bases and J shed 9 bases, with 12 bases lying between them. The CDR3 DNA follows: TGTGCCTGGAGTGTACTTCTTCGGAGTGAGCAGTTCTTC. Protein: CAWSVLLRSEQFF.

The chain employs TRBV27 and TRBJ2-1; 12 bases match TRBD1. The CDR3 extends over 15 amino acids. V trimming: 6 bases; J trimming: 6 bases; junction bases outside the gene matches: 6. Germline CDR1 and CDR2: MNHEY and SMNVEV (reference sequence). The CDR3 sequence: CASRSGTGGFNEQFF. In DNA form, the CDR3 reads TGTGCCAGCAGATCCGGGACAGGGGGCTTCAATGAGCAGTTCTTC.

The CDR3 loop reads CASSPRARFEKLFF. CDR3 coding DNA: TGTGCCAGCAGCCCGAGGGCTCGGTTTGAAAAACTGTTTTTT. The chain recombines TRBV7-2 with TRBJ1-4; no reliable D call. In germline, CDR1 is SGHTA, CDR2 FQGNSA. Trimming took 5 bases from V and 7 from J, leaving 14 bases between them. The CDR3 sequence is 14 residues long.

The CDR3 coding sequence is TGTGCCAGCAGGGGGACTAGCGGGGGAACAGATACGCAGTATTTT. This encodes CASRGTSGGTDTQYF. This chain links TRBV28 with TRBJ2-3; 14 nucleotides line up with TRBD2. Germline CDR1 is MDHEN and CDR2 is SYDVKM. This CDR3 has 15 residues. V lost 6 bases, J lost 3 bases, and 2 bases stayed unmatched.

This clone was seen just once. This chain connects TRBV30 to TRBJ2-2, with D uncertain. The CDR3 has 14 amino acids. Germline loops: CDR1 GTSNPN, CDR2 SVGIG (reference sequence). V lost 3 bases and J lost 0, with 8 bases in between. CDR3 sequence reads: CAWRTLANTGELFF. Here the CDR3 DNA reads TGTGCCTGGAGGACGCTAGCGAACACCGGGGAGCTGTTTTTT. The complete variable domain, with remaining parts taken from reference TRBV30 and TRBJ2-2, reads SQTIHQWPATLVQPVGSPLSLECTVEGTSNPNLYWYRQAAGRGLQLLFYSVGIGQISSEVPQNLSASRPQDRQFILSSKKLLLSDSGFYLCAWRTLANTGELFFGEGSRLTVL.

The V call is TRBV11-3, the J call TRBJ2-3, with D possibly TRBD2 on 7 matching bases. The germline gives CDR1 SGHNT, CDR2 YENEEA. The CDR3 loop spans 16 amino acids. V was cut by 0 bases and J by 6 bases, with 16 bases left in between. CDR3 DNA: TGTGCCAGCAGCTTAGATGGGGGGGCGAAGTCGGATACGCAGTATTTT. Translation: CASSLDGGAKSDTQYF.

This chain links TRBV5-6 with TRBJ1-1; D uncertain. The V gene lost 3 bases and the J gene lost 1 base, with 13 bases spanning the gap. Per the germline V gene, CDR1 is SGHDT and CDR2 is YYEEEE. CDR3 size: 15 residues. CDR3 sequence reads: CASSSGPGWNTEAFF. The CDR3 bases are TGTGCCAGCAGCTCTGGTCCCGGGTGGAACACTGAAGCTTTCTTT.

The V and J genes are TRBV6-5 and TRBJ2-7, with 8 bases lining up with TRBD2. The CDR3 has 15 residues. Trimming removed 0 bases from V and 3 bases from J; junction bases left unmatched: 4. The germline V gene has CDR1 MNHEY and CDR2 SVGAGI. The CDR3 DNA reads TGTGCCAGCAGTTACTCGAGCGGGACTAGCTACGAGCAGTACTTC. This codes for CASSYSSGTSYEQYF.

The chain employs TRBV18 and TRBJ1-1, with D maybe TRBD1 (5 bases). This CDR3 has 15 amino acids. Germline loops: CDR1 KGHSH, CDR2 LQKENI. The V and J ends lost 4 bases and 10 bases respectively, with 22 bases between them. CDR3 nucleotide sequence: TGTGCCAGCTCACGGGGCATCACGGGCGGATGGGTAGCTTTCTTT. Translated: CASSRGITGGWVAFF. The variable domain in full, with the rest retrieved from reference TRBV18 and TRBJ1-1, is NAGVMQNPRHLVRRRGQEARLRCSPMKGHSHVYWYRQLPEEGLKFMVYLQKENIIDESGMPKERFSAEFPKEGPSILRIQQVVRGDSAAYFCASSRGITGGWVAFFGQGTRLTVV.

The chain is built from TRBV19 and TRBJ2-2; weak D call: TRBD1 (5 bases). Trimming removed 2 bases at V and 4 bases at J, with 11 bases between. This CDR3 comprises 15 residues. Germline V gene data show CDR1 as LNHDA and CDR2 as SQIVND (reference sequence). CDR3: CASSILGVGTGELFF. CDR3 DNA sequence: TGTGCCAGTAGTATATTAGGGGTGGGCACCGGGGAGCTGTTTTTT.

The J gene is TRBJ2-1, the V gene TRBV19, with D possibly matching TRBD2 (6 bases). The CDR3 spans 14 residues. V was shortened by 5 bases and J by 4 bases, with 12 bases between the two germline ends. CDR1 and CDR2 from the germline V gene are LNHDA and SQIVND (reference sequence). The CDR3 nucleotides read TGTGCCAGTAGTGGGGGGAGGTCGTACAATGAGCAGTTCTTC. It is translated as CASSGGRSYNEQFF.

The chain links TRBV12-3 or TRBV12-4 to TRBJ1-5; D is ambiguous. Deletions cut 6 bases from V and 4 bases from J, with 10 bases between. The CDR3 runs to 13 residues. CDR3 sequence: CASSLTENQPQHF. The DNA for the CDR3 is TGTGCCAGCAGCCTTACAGAGAATCAGCCCCAGCATTTT.

This clone came up once. This chain links TRBV2 with TRBJ1-1; 7 bases fit TRBD1. This CDR3 has 14 residues. With V trimmed by 4 bases and J by 3 bases, 5 bases remained unmatched. Germline V gene lookup returns CDR1 SNHLY and CDR2 FYNNEI. CDR3 in DNA: TGTGCCAGCAGTGTAAGGGGGCGAGACACTGAAGCTTTCTTT. Translation gives CASSVRGRDTEAFF.

V is TRBV9 and J is TRBJ2-2; D uncertain. Deletions cut 2 bases from V and 0 bases from J, with 5 bases between. The CDR3 is 14 amino acids. Germline CDR1 and CDR2: SGDLS and YYNGEE. The DNA of the CDR3 is TGTGCCAGCAGCGTTTACTCGAACACCGGGGAGCTGTTTTTT. Translated: CASSVYSNTGELFF.

The chain links TRBV5-1 to TRBJ2-2; 11 nucleotides line up with TRBD2. J was trimmed by 8 bases and V by 1 base; bases with no gene match: 10. The CDR3 has 17 residues. CDR1 and CDR2 from the germline V gene are SGHRS and YFSETQ. The chain's CDR3 is CASSLRGLADPLGELFF. CDR3 bases: TGCGCCAGCAGCTTGAGGGGACTAGCGGATCCCTTGGGGGAGCTGTTTTTT. The full variable domain, in which reference TRBV5-1 and TRBJ2-2 provide the parts outside the CDR3, is KAGVTQTPRYLIKTRGQQVTLSCSPISGHRSVSWYQQTPGQGLQFLFEYFSETQRNKGNFPGRFSGRQFSNSRSEMNVSTLELGDSALYLCASSLRGLADPLGELFFGEGSRLTVL.

There are many counts of this clone. The rearrangement joins TRBV9 to TRBJ1-5; TRBD1 is a possible D gene (6 bases). V was cut by 4 bases and J by 8 bases, with 16 bases left in between. This CDR3 has 14 residues. Per germline, CDR1 SGDLS and CDR2 YYNGEE. The DNA of the CDR3 is TGTGCCAGCAGCCCATCGACAGGTAGTGAGCCCCAGCATTTT. Translating gives CASSPSTGSEPQHF.

The CDR3 DNA follows: TGCGCCAGCAGCTCGGGACAGGGCTCTGGAAACACCATATATTTT. This translates into CASSSGQGSGNTIYF. The chain combines TRBV5-1 with TRBJ1-3; TRBD1 aligns across 9 bases. Germline V gene data show CDR1 as SGHRS and CDR2 as YFSETQ. The CDR3 consists of 15 residues. V lost 3 bases to trimming and J lost 0 bases; unmatched junction nucleotides: 1.

The chain uses TRBV3-1 (or the pseudogene TRBV3-2) and TRBJ1-2; possible D gene TRBD1, 6 bases. Per germline, CDR1 LGHDT and CDR2 YNNKEL (reference sequence). The CDR3 totals 15 residues. V dropped 3 bases and J dropped 2 bases, with 13 bases sitting between them. The CDR3 bases are TGTGCCAGCAGCCACCGTTGGGACACCAACTATGGCTACACCTTC. Its translation: CASSHRWDTNYGYTF.

There are a few counts of this clone. V usage is TRBV6-2 or TRBV6-3 and J usage is TRBJ1-1; D uncertain. Looked up from germline, CDR1 is MNHEY and CDR2 is SVGEGT. Trimming left V 0 bases short and J 8 bases short, with 10 bases between. The CDR3 has 13 amino acids. CDR3 protein: CASSYSTAVEAFF. CDR3 sequence (DNA): TGTGCCAGCAGTTACTCAACAGCGGTGGAAGCTTTCTTT.

V gene TRBV15 combines with J gene TRBJ2-7; TRBD1 agrees at 8 bases. The CDR3 sequence is 15 residues long. Germline V gene lookup returns CDR1 LNHNV and CDR2 YYDKDF (reference sequence). V lost 2 bases, J lost 1 base, and 4 bases stayed unmatched. DNA of the CDR3: TGTGCCACCAGCAGACCGGGACAGGATTCCTACGAGCAGTACTTC. Translating gives CATSRPGQDSYEQYF.